Following are 8 T cell receptor beta chains from one sample sequenced in a study of T cell responses to AZD1222 COVID-19 vaccine (dated by TCRdb to the early 2020s). Libraries were made using the immunoSEQ multiplex PCR assay. As stored in TCRdb, this immuneACCESS dataset retains in-frame rearrangements with V and J assigned. A fraction of the clones does not appear; measured against another copy, unresolved V genes explain less than half of the discrepancy, and the remainder lacks a known reason. The sample records some 180,000 clones, roughly 91% of which are singletons. In total, the top ten clones hold 1.9% of the sample. Taken with the paper, the label for time point translates to: about 28 days (+/-7) after the second vaccine dose. Sequenced material: peripheral blood, taken 28 days after the second AZD1222 dose. These receptors originate from an adult who received the AZD1222 COVID-19 vaccine.

As regards this clone: A junction end diverges from the germline sequence, so it may reflect a read error. This chain links TRBV7-6 with TRBJ2-2; D is uncertain. In germline, CDR1 is SGHVS, CDR2 FNYEAQ. This CDR3 has 15 residues. The CDR3 nucleotides are TGTGCCAGCAGATTGGCGGCGGTAAACAGCGGGGAGCTGTTTTTT. Residues: CASRLAAVNSGELFF.

The CDR3 bases are TGTGCCAGCAGCCATCCAACTAATGAAAAACTGTTTTTT. Encoded protein: CASSHPTNEKLFF. J is TRBJ1-4 and V is TRBV7-2; D is undetermined. V lost 5 bases and J lost 0, with 4 bases in between. The CDR3 is made up of 13 amino acids. CDR1 and CDR2 (germline): SGHTA, FQGNSA.

The table lists this clone with a few counts. V is TRBV6-6 and J is TRBJ2-5, with 9 bases aligning to TRBD1. This CDR3 comprises 16 residues. Unmatched junction bases numbered 6, after V lost 0 bases and J lost 4 bases. Germline V lookup: CDR1 MNHNY, CDR2 SVGAGI (reference sequence). The DNA of the CDR3 is TGTGCCAGCAGTTACTCCGGGACAGGGAGGGGAGAGACCCAGTACTTC. This translates into CASSYSGTGRGETQYF.

The chain recombines TRBV21-1 with TRBJ2-3; the table gives TRBD1 as D, unverified against the DNA. TRBV21-1 is flagged as a pseudogene. The CDR3 consists of 12 residues. The CDR3 DNA reads TGTGCCATTTGTTTCAGGGGTAATACGCAGTATTTT. This gives the protein CAICFRGNTQYF.

V usage is TRBV2 and J usage is TRBJ1-5; D unclear. Germline V gene data show CDR1 as SNHLY and CDR2 as FYNNEI. This CDR3 is built from 14 residues. The V end lost 10 bases, the J end lost 4 bases, and 17 bases lay between the germline ends. The CDR3 nucleotides are TGTGCCACCGGCCAAAACGACGGGAATCAGCCCCAGCATTTT. Translated, it gives CATGQNDGNQPQHF.

The J gene is TRBJ2-6, the V gene TRBV27, with unresolved D. Trimming shortened V by 1 base and J by 2 bases, and 9 bases separated the two germline ends. Germline CDR1 and CDR2: MNHEY and SMNVEV (reference sequence). The length of the CDR3 is 16 residues. CDR3 DNA sequence: TGTGCCAGCAGTTTATACAGCCAGGCTGGGGCCAACGTCCTGACTTTC. Amino acid sequence: CASSLYSQAGANVLTF.

The rearrangement links TRBV28 to TRBJ1-6, with a possible D match to TRBD1 (5 bases). The V and J ends lost 3 bases and 7 bases respectively, with 10 bases between them. The CDR3 has 14 residues. CDR1 MDHEN and CDR2 SYDVKM come from the germline V gene. In nucleotides, the CDR3 is TGTGCCAGCAGTTTCGGGCAGGGAAATTCACCCCTCCACTTT. Amino acids: CASSFGQGNSPLHF.

The genes are TRBV2 and TRBJ1-5; maybe TRBD1 (6 bases). V lost 4 bases and J lost 3, with 10 bases in between. The CDR3 is 14 amino acids. Germline values: CDR1 SNHLY, CDR2 FYNNEI. The CDR3 coding sequence is TGTGCCAGCAGTGGGACAGTTATCAATCAGCCCCAGCATTTT. It codes for CASSGTVINQPQHF.